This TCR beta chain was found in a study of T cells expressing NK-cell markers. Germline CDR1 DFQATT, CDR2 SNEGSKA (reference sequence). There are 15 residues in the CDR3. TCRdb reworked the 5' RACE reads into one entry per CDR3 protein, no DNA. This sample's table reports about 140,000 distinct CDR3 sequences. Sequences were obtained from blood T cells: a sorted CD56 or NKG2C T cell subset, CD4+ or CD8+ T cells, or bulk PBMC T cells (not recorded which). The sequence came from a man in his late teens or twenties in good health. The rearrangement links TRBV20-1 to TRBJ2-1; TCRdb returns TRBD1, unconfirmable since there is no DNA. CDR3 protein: CSASPTGGVYNEQFF.